Listed below are T cell receptor beta chains from one sample, sequenced in a study of circulating and synovial CD4+ cells in juvenile arthritis. The repertoire was sequenced with immunoSEQ multiplex PCR; TCRdb's copy has only in-frame clones and lacks some. Of 30,000 to 35,000 clones in the sample, nearly 97% are singletons; the top ten hold 0.15% to 0.2%. Material for sequencing was CD4+ T cells from blood. Receptor source: a human donor with juvenile idiopathic arthritis. Each CDR3 is given with its conserved first and last residue. The D gene is left open where the match is weak. Only some rows state a clone size, as once, few, many or a class for expanded clones.

D gene	V gene	J gene	clone size	CDR3 protein	CDR3 DNA
NA	TRBV7-8	TRBJ1-6	NA	CASSLDPGNSPLHF	TGTGCCAGCAGCTTAGACCCGGGGAATTCACCCCTCCACTTT
NA	TRBV30	TRBJ2-3	once	CAWRLNPRYTQYF	TGTGCCTGGAGACTGAACCCTCGTTATACGCAGTATTTT
NA	TRBV7-9	TRBJ2-3	NA	CASSLDPGGTDTQYF	TGTGCCAGCAGCCTTGACCCAGGGGGCACAGATACGCAGTATTTT
TRBD2	TRBV5-1	TRBJ2-3	NA	CASSLVPGRGSDTQYF	TGCGCCAGCAGCTTGGTCCCCGGGAGGGGGTCAGATACGCAGTATTTT
NA	TRBV19	TRBJ2-5	NA	CASGQPGVQETQYF	TGTGCCAGTGGCCAACCTGGAGTCCAAGAGACCCAGTACTTC
NA	TRBV30	TRBJ1-3	NA	CAWNEISGNTIYF	TGTGCCTGGAATGAGATCTCTGGAAACACCATATATTTT
NA	TRBV28	TRBJ1-5	NA	CASSSDLVENQPQHF	TGTGCCAGCAGTTCCGACCTAGTCGAGAATCAGCCCCAGCATTTT
NA	TRBV9	TRBJ2-1	NA	CASSIGGGSYNEQFF	TGTGCCAGCAGCATAGGGGGGGGCTCCTACAATGAGCAGTTCTTC
NA	TRBV6-4	TRBJ1-5	NA	CASSARDDGPQHF	TGTGCCAGCAGTGCCAGGGATGATGGGCCCCAGCATTTT
TRBD1	TRBV4-2	TRBJ1-1	NA	CASSRMAVGTANTEAFF	TGTGCCAGCAGCCGGATGGCGGTTGGGACAGCGAACACTGAAGCTTTCTTT
NA	TRBV6-1	TRBJ2-7	NA	CASSYFGQDYEQYF	TGTGCCAGCAGTTATTTTGGGCAGGACTACGAGCAGTACTTC
NA	TRBV28	TRBJ2-1	NA	CASSLTPGSSYNEQFF	TGTGCCAGCAGTTTAACCCCGGGGAGCTCCTACAATGAGCAGTTCTTC
TRBD2	TRBV5-1	TRBJ2-5	NA	CASSSGEAQETQYF	TGCGCCAGCTCCAGCGGGGAAGCCCAAGAGACCCAGTACTTC
NA	TRBV21-1	TRBJ2-3	NA	CASSSTSGGNGTDTQYF	TGTGCCAGCAGCAGTACTAGCGGGGGAAATGGCACAGATACGCAGTATTTT
TRBD1	TRBV6-5	TRBJ2-3	NA	CASSDRGRQYF	TGTGCCAGCAGCGACAGGGGGAGGCAGTATTTT
NA	TRBV5-1	TRBJ2-7	NA	CASRARAGHPYEQYF	TGCGCCAGCAGGGCCCGGGCTGGACACCCCTACGAGCAGTACTTC
NA	TRBV2	TRBJ1-3	NA	CASSDRGISGNTIYF	TGTGCCAGCAGTGACAGGGGCATCTCTGGAAACACCATATATTTT
TRBD2	TRBV19	TRBJ2-1	NA	CASSKTSGMRNEQFF	TGTGCCAGTAGTAAGACTAGCGGGATGCGGAATGAGCAGTTCTTC
TRBD1	TRBV28	TRBJ1-5	NA	CASFRQDRDNQPQHF	TGTGCCAGCTTCCGACAAGACAGGGACAATCAGCCCCAGCATTTT
TRBD2	TRBV28	TRBJ2-3	NA	CASSAPGTRDTDTQYF	TGTGCCAGCAGTGCCCCCGGGACTAGAGACACAGATACGCAGTATTTT
TRBD2	TRBV27	TRBJ2-3	NA	CASSLSLSSGGRYF	TGTGCCAGCAGTTTATCTTTGTCTAGCGGGGGGAGGTATTTT
TRBD1	TRBV7-2	TRBJ2-6	NA	CASSSRQGLSGANVLTF	TGTGCCAGCAGCTCGAGACAGGGCCTCTCTGGGGCCAACGTCCTGACTTTC
NA	TRBV28	TRBJ1-2	NA	CASSLEANYGYTF	TGTGCCAGCAGCCTAGAAGCTAACTATGGCTACACCTTC
NA	TRBV10-3	TRBJ2-1	NA	CASRQQGRYNEQFF	TGTGCCAGCAGACAACAGGGGAGGTACAATGAGCAGTTCTTC
NA	TRBV5-4	TRBJ1-1	NA	CASSVGLGSTEAFF	TGTGCCAGCAGCGTGGGACTTGGGAGCACTGAAGCTTTCTTT
TRBD1	TRBV15	TRBJ1-2	NA	CATSRDGGAGGFGYTF	TGTGCCACCAGCAGAGATGGGGGCGCAGGGGGCTTTGGCTACACCTTC
TRBD2	TRBV9	TRBJ2-3	NA	CASSLRTSGGSTDTQYF	TGTGCCAGCAGCTTACGGACTAGCGGGGGTAGCACAGATACGCAGTATTTT
NA	TRBV29-1	TRBJ2-3	NA	CSVRVLLGTDTQYF	TGCAGCGTGCGGGTCCTACTAGGCACAGATACGCAGTATTTT
NA	TRBV5-5	TRBJ1-3	NA	CASSPGHSGNTIYF	TGTGCCAGCAGCCCCGGACATTCTGGAAACACCATATATTTT
TRBD2	TRBV5-8	TRBJ2-1	NA	CASSLPPRGGVEQFF	TGTGCCAGCAGCCTGCCACCGCGGGGGGGCGTTGAGCAGTTCTTC
TRBD2	TRBV6-4	TRBJ2-3	NA	CASSDSGLAGGRDTQYF	TGTGCCAGCAGTGACTCGGGGCTAGCGGGGGGAAGAGATACGCAGTATTTT
NA	TRBV6-1	TRBJ2-2	NA	CASSEGAATNTGELFF	TGTGCCAGCAGTGAAGGGGCAGCAACGAACACCGGGGAGCTGTTTTTT
TRBD1	TRBV5-4	TRBJ1-3	few	CASSGGQGGFRGNTIYF	TGTGCCAGCAGCGGGGGACAGGGAGGATTTAGGGGAAACACCATATATTTT
NA	TRBV19	TRBJ2-2	NA	CASSATANTGELFF	TGTGCCAGTAGTGCGACAGCGAACACCGGGGAGCTGTTTTTT
NA	TRBV5-4	TRBJ2-2	few	CASSLYSGELFF	TGTGCCAGCAGCTTGTACAGCGGGGAGCTGTTTTTT
NA	TRBV13	TRBJ2-5	NA	CASSLGGGKQTQYF	TGTGCCAGCAGCTTAGGAGGGGGAAAGCAGACCCAGTACTTC
NA	TRBV12-5	TRBJ2-2	NA	CASAGDTGELFF	TGTGCTAGTGCCGGTGACACCGGGGAGCTGTTTTTT
TRBD1	TRBV6-5	TRBJ1-2	NA	CASSYTRVPGQGFYTF	TGTGCCAGCAGTTACACTCGGGTCCCGGGACAGGGGTTCTACACCTTC
TRBD1	TRBV6-5	TRBJ1-1	NA	CASMTGWSWTEAFF	TGTGCCAGCATGACAGGGTGGTCGTGGACTGAAGCTTTCTTT
NA	TRBV2	TRBJ1-2	NA	CASRRQDYGYTF	TGTGCCAGCAGGAGACAAGACTATGGCTACACCTTC
NA	TRBV15	TRBJ2-2	NA	CATSRDLDGELFF	TGTGCCACCAGCAGAGATCTAGACGGGGAGCTGTTTTTT
NA	TRBV6-5	TRBJ1-2	NA	CASRTIDGGGGYTF	TGTGCCAGCAGGACCATCGATGGGGGCGGAGGCTACACCTTC
TRBD1	TRBV4-1	TRBJ2-7	NA	CASSPGQGAYEQYF	TGCGCCAGCAGCCCGGGACAGGGGGCCTACGAGCAGTACTTC
NA	TRBV30	TRBJ1-4	NA	CAWNPKGGVEKLFF	TGTGCCTGGAACCCCAAGGGGGGGGTTGAAAAACTGTTTTTT
NA	TRBV5-6	TRBJ2-5	NA	CASSDTENQETQYF	TGTGCCAGCAGCGACACAGAGAACCAAGAGACCCAGTACTTC
NA	TRBV5-4	TRBJ2-7	NA	CASSLPNNRKPYEQYF	TGTGCCAGCAGCTTACCGAATAACAGAAAACCCTACGAGCAGTACTTC
NA	TRBV19	TRBJ1-3	NA	CASSTTRTVGNTIYF	TGTGCCAGTAGTACAACCCGGACAGTCGGAAACACCATATATTTT
TRBD1	TRBV7-2	TRBJ2-7	NA	CASSLRQGSYEQYF	TGTGCCAGCAGCCTCCGACAGGGCTCCTACGAGCAGTACTTC
NA	TRBV29-1	TRBJ2-3	NA	CSVYLGQSTDTQYF	TGCAGCGTTTATCTGGGACAAAGCACAGATACGCAGTATTTT
NA	TRBV6-1	TRBJ1-4	once	CASSFTGTNEKLFF	TGTGCCAGCAGCTTTACAGGGACTAATGAAAAACTGTTTTTT
TRBD2	TRBV19	TRBJ2-3	NA	CASSRTSGVSSTDTQYF	TGTGCCAGTAGTAGGACTAGCGGGGTTTCTAGCACAGATACGCAGTATTTT
TRBD1	TRBV11-2	TRBJ1-2	NA	CASSLSGGGGYTF	TGTGCCAGCAGCCTTTCAGGGGGCGGTGGCTACACCTTC
NA	TRBV7-6	TRBJ2-5	NA	CASSSFVETQYF	TGTGCCAGCAGCTCTTTCGTAGAGACCCAGTACTTC
TRBD1	TRBV4-3	TRBJ1-2	NA	CASSQDGTGVVGGYTF	TGCGCCAGCAGCCAAGATGGGACAGGGGTTGTTGGTGGCTACACCTTC
NA	TRBV30	TRBJ1-4	once	CAWKPPGGKLFF	TGTGCCTGGAAGCCCCCGGGGGGAAAACTGTTTTTT